This T cell receptor beta chain derives from a study of OX40 agonist ivuxolimab in advanced cancers. For the study at large: Three partial responders included one hepatocellular carcinoma patient and two cutaneous melanoma patients. Whole-study findings and limits: Among the lowest levels of clonal expansion were found in partial responders at 0.1-3.0 mg/kg.

As for this clone: Its antigen is undetermined.

The table came from immunoSEQ multiplex PCR; TCRdb's copy has only in-frame clones and leaves some out. The sample carries tens of thousands of clones, 90% recorded once. The germline V gene has CDR1 SGDLS and CDR2 YYNGEE. The CDR3 contains 14 residues. Trimming took 4 bases from V and 3 from J, leaving 13 bases between them. The sequence was obtained from an adult with an advanced solid tumor such as melanoma, head and neck, liver or kidney cancer. The sample was CD4+ or CD8+ T cells sorted from blood, taken in a trial of the OX40 agonist ivuxolimab. This rearrangement joins TRBV9 to TRBJ2-5, with a tentative D call TRBD1 (6 bases). The DNA of the CDR3 is TGTGCCAGCAGCCCAACAGGGATTGAAGAGACCCAGTACTTC. This sequence encodes CASSPTGIEETQYF.